The 25 T cell receptor beta chains in this list originate from one sample, sequenced in a study of technical replicates of blood from several donors (dated by TCRdb to about 2017). Library preparation employed the immunoSEQ multiplex PCR assay. TCRdb re-hosts the immuneACCESS table, in-frame sequences only. Its copies lack some clones; in the studies checked, an unresolved V gene accounts for under half of them, and the cause for the rest is not known. The sample includes around 76,000 clones, with more than 90% observed a single time. The ten top clones hold 0.41% of the sample. Sequenced sample: T cells isolated from PBMCs. These receptors were obtained from a human donor in good health.

The V gene is TRBV10-3, the J gene TRBJ1-1; TRBD1 matches at 7 bases. V lost 4 bases to trimming and J lost 3 bases; unmatched junction nucleotides: 5. Germline V gene sequence: CDR1 ENHRY, CDR2 SYGVKD. This CDR3 contains 14 residues. In nucleotides, the CDR3 is TGTGCCATCAGTGGACAGGGAACGTACACTGAAGCTTTCTTT. Translation: CAISGQGTYTEAFF.

In this sample, this clone turned up once. This chain connects TRBV15 to TRBJ1-3, with D tentatively TRBD1 (6 bases). Germline V gives CDR1 LNHNV, CDR2 YYDKDF (reference sequence). CDR3 length equals 14 residues. Trimming stripped 2 bases from V and 3 bases from J, with 8 bases between. CDR3 bases: TGTGCCACCAGCAGATACAGGGATGGAAACACCATATATTTT. It translates to CATSRYRDGNTIYF. Using reference TRBV15 and TRBJ1-3 for the parts outside the CDR3, the full variable domain is DAMVIQNPRYQVTQFGKPVTLSCSQTLNHNVMYWYQQKSSQAPKLLFHYYDKDFNNEADTPDNFQSRRPNTSFCFLDIRSPGLGDTAMYLCATSRYRDGNTIYFGEGSWLTVV.

The CDR3: CASGEDYGGQPQHF. The DNA of the CDR3 is TGCGCCAGCGGAGAGGATTATGGAGGTCAGCCCCAGCATTTT. The rearrangement joins TRBV10-2 to TRBJ1-5, with D unresolved. Germline CDR1 reads WSHSY; CDR2 reads SAAADI. The CDR3 totals 14 residues. With 8 bases removed from V and 6 bases from J, the gap between germline ends came to 17 bases.

The chain links TRBV4-1 to TRBJ2-1; 10 bases are a match to TRBD2. Germline CDR1 MGHRA, CDR2 YSYEKL. Trimming took 4 bases from V and 7 from J; bases not matched to a gene: 16. The CDR3 contains 18 residues. CDR3 residues: CASSPPTLAGVSGNEQFF. Here the CDR3 DNA reads TGCGCCAGCAGCCCTCCTACTCTAGCGGGAGTAAGTGGGAATGAGCAGTTCTTC.

The chain links TRBV11-2 to TRBJ1-1; D remains unclear. Between the trimmed V and J ends, which lost 5 bases and 5 bases, there was a span of 12 bases. Germline V gives CDR1 SGHAT, CDR2 FQNNGV. The CDR3 extends over 13 amino acids. The CDR3 DNA reads as TGTGCCAGCAGCCCCGGACTAGCAACTGAAGCTTTCTTT. This translates into CASSPGLATEAFF.

The chain is built from TRBV7-6 and TRBJ2-5; D remains ambiguous. Trimming took 1 base from V and 1 from J, leaving 7 bases between them. The V gene's germline CDR1 is SGHVS and CDR2 FNYEAQ. The CDR3 has 14 residues. The CDR3 spells CASSLVQTQETQYF. The CDR3 nucleotides are TGTGCCAGCAGCTTAGTACAGACCCAAGAGACCCAGTACTTC. The complete variable domain, with remaining parts taken from reference TRBV7-6 and TRBJ2-5, reads GAGVSQSPRYKVTKRGQDVALRCDPISGHVSLYWYRQALGQGPEFLTYFNYEAQQDKSGLPNDRFSAERPEGSISTLTIQRTEQRDSAMYRCASSLVQTQETQYFGPGTRLLVL.

This clone has more than one count but fewer than ten. The rearrangement links TRBV5-1 to TRBJ2-7, with 10 bases identical to TRBD1. V shed 4 bases, J shed 6 bases, and the junction held 13 bases outside the gene matches. Germline V gene data show CDR1 as SGHRS and CDR2 as YFSETQ. The CDR3 has 16 residues. Written as DNA, the CDR3 is TGCGCCAGCAGCGGGGGGGACAGGGGCTTGGTTGTCGAGCAGTACTTC. Encoded protein: CASSGGDRGLVVEQYF.

The rearrangement uses TRBV7-9 and TRBJ2-3; tentatively, D is TRBD2 (5 bases). This CDR3 comprises 15 residues. The V and J ends lost 4 bases and 4 bases respectively, with 15 bases between them. Germline V gene data show CDR1 as SEHNR and CDR2 as FQNEAQ (reference sequence). The CDR3 sequence is CASSWTHEDADTQYF. The CDR3 nucleotides are TGTGCCAGCAGCTGGACTCATGAGGATGCAGATACGCAGTATTTT.

This clone was seen just once. V is TRBV27 and J is TRBJ2-6; no clear D. Between the trimmed V and J ends, which lost 3 bases and 5 bases, there was a span of 5 bases. Germline V lookup: CDR1 MNHEY, CDR2 SMNVEV (reference sequence). CDR3 length equals 13 residues. The CDR3 DNA follows: TGTGCCAGCAGTTTGGGCTGGGCCAACGTCCTGACTTTC. It translates to CASSLGWANVLTF.

This chain connects TRBV6-1 to TRBJ2-7; D not resolved. This CDR3 comprises 12 residues. Germline V CDR1 and CDR2: MNHNS, SASEGT. Trimming left V 0 bases short and J 6 bases short, with 6 bases between. The CDR3 sequence is CASSEAELEQYF. As DNA, the CDR3 is TGTGCCAGCAGTGAAGCGGAGCTCGAGCAGTACTTC.

The J gene is TRBJ2-1, the V gene TRBV29-1, with D tentatively TRBD2 (5 bases). The V end lost 6 bases, the J end lost 7 bases, and 10 bases lay between the germline ends. This CDR3 is built from 11 residues. CDR1 SQVTM and CDR2 ANQGSEA come from the germline V gene. CDR3 bases: TGCAGCGTCCGGGATGCGAATGAGCAGTTCTTC. Translating gives CSVRDANEQFF.

This chain links TRBV4-2 with TRBJ1-2, with a tentative D call TRBD1 (6 bases). Germline lookup yields CDR1 LGHNA and CDR2 YNFKEQ. CDR3 length: 14 amino acids. The ends were cut back, 0 bases at V and 4 bases at J, with 9 bases in the middle. The CDR3 is CASSQDGGFYGYTF. The CDR3 region has the DNA TGTGCCAGCAGCCAAGATGGGGGCTTCTATGGCTACACCTTC.

The chain links TRBV10-3 to TRBJ1-1, with a weak D call TRBD1 (6 bases). V lost 3 bases to trimming and J lost 11 bases, with 22 bases between them. CDR3 length equals 15 residues. The germline gives CDR1 ENHRY, CDR2 SYGVKD. For the CDR3, the DNA is TGTGCCATCAGTGATATTTGGGACACAGTGATGCGGGCTTTCTTT. Encoded protein: CAISDIWDTVMRAFF.

The chain is built from TRBV5-8 and TRBJ1-5, with D possibly TRBD1 on 6 matching bases. CDR1 and CDR2 (germline): SGHTS, YDEGEE. Trimming removed 2 bases at V and 5 bases at J, with 20 bases between. This CDR3 comprises 17 residues. DNA for the CDR3: TGTGCCAGCAGCTTTATTTATGGCAGGGGATTGGATCAGCCCCAGCATTTT. Protein: CASSFIYGRGLDQPQHF.

This chain links TRBV7-2 with TRBJ1-2; 11 positions match TRBD1. J lost 3 bases, V lost 5 bases, and 5 bases had no gene match. Germline V gene data show CDR1 as SGHTA and CDR2 as FQGNSA. The length of the CDR3 is 15 residues. The CDR3 sequence: CASSQGQGVYYGYTF. In DNA form, the CDR3 reads TGTGCCAGCAGCCAGGGACAGGGGGTGTACTATGGCTACACCTTC.

This sequence joins TRBV30 and TRBJ2-3, with D possibly TRBD2 on 6 matching bases. Germline-derived CDR1 and CDR2 are GTSNPN and SVGIG (reference sequence). V was pared by 2 bases and J by 3 bases, with 15 bases between. The CDR3 runs to 15 residues. This chain's CDR3 is CAWSFPVLATDTQYF. The CDR3 DNA reads as TGTGCCTGGAGTTTCCCCGTACTAGCAACAGATACGCAGTATTTT.

The chain has TRBV29-1 and TRBJ2-7, with TRBD1 as a possible D gene (7 bases). Germline assignment: CDR1 SQVTM and CDR2 ANQGSEA. The germline V and J ends were trimmed by 3 bases and 6 bases, with 15 bases remaining between them. This CDR3 region has 13 residues. The CDR3: CSVEAGQSIEQYF. CDR3 DNA: TGCAGCGTTGAGGCGGGACAGTCGATCGAGCAGTACTTC.

DNA of the CDR3: TGTGCCAGCACCATAAAGGGGGATCGGCCAGCCGGGGAGCTGTTTTTT. It encodes CASTIKGDRPAGELFF. The chain is built from TRBV27 and TRBJ2-2; a possible D gene is TRBD1 (6 bases). Germline lookup yields CDR1 MNHEY and CDR2 SMNVEV (reference sequence). Trimming shortened V by 7 bases and J by 6 bases, and 21 bases separated the two germline ends. This CDR3 comprises 16 residues.

The chain's CDR3 is CASSKTGTSGEDEQYF. CDR3 bases: TGTGCCAGCAGCAAGACCGGGACTAGCGGGGAGGACGAGCAGTACTTC. This rearrangement joins TRBV21-1 to TRBJ2-7; the table gives TRBD2 as D, unverified against the DNA. TRBV21-1 is listed as a pseudogene. The CDR3 is made up of 16 amino acids.

The chain is built from TRBV5-1 and TRBJ2-7; 8 bases line up with TRBD2. This CDR3 comprises 17 residues. Germline V lookup: CDR1 SGHRS, CDR2 YFSETQ. V was pared by 2 bases and J by 0 bases, with 10 bases of the junction left unmatched. The CDR3 sequence: CASSLGLTSGGSYEQYF. The CDR3 region has the DNA TGCGCCAGCAGCTTAGGGCTTACTAGCGGAGGCTCCTACGAGCAGTACTTC.

This chain uses TRBV10-3 with TRBJ1-5, with unresolved D. CDR3 length: 12 residues. CDR1 is ENHRY and CDR2 is SYGVKD in the germline V gene. V was cut by 6 bases and J by 4 bases, with 7 bases left in between. CDR3 coding DNA: TGTGCCATCAGGTCAGGAAATCAGCCCCAGCATTTT. Protein product: CAIRSGNQPQHF.

V is TRBV27 and J is TRBJ2-4, with 7 bases matching TRBD2. This CDR3 region has 16 residues. Germline-derived CDR1 and CDR2 are MNHEY and SMNVEV (reference sequence). After removal of 1 base from V and 1 base from J, the junction contained 4 bases not matched to a gene. CDR3 nucleotide sequence: TGTGCCAGCAGTTTATTTGCGGGAGAGGCCAAAAACATTCAGTACTTC. As protein: CASSLFAGEAKNIQYF.

The chain joins TRBV6-1 to TRBJ1-5; D might be TRBD1 (6 bases). The CDR3 runs to 15 residues. Germline lookup yields CDR1 MNHNS and CDR2 SASEGT. V was pared by 6 bases and J by 0 bases, with 12 bases between. The CDR3 loop is CASSRADSSNQPQHF. The CDR3 DNA follows: TGTGCCAGCAGCCGAGCGGACAGTAGCAATCAGCCCCAGCATTTT.

A single count supports this clone. CDR3 sequence reads: CASSNYSVYGYTF. The DNA of the CDR3 is TGTGCCAGCAGCAACTACTCCGTCTATGGCTACACCTTC. The gene calls are TRBV2 and TRBJ1-2; no firm D call. Per the germline V gene, CDR1 is SNHLY and CDR2 is FYNNEI. Between the trimmed V and J ends, which lost 6 bases and 4 bases, there was a span of 12 bases. The CDR3 has 13 residues.

The chain has TRBV20-1 and TRBJ2-7, with D perhaps matching TRBD2 (6 bases). V lost 3 bases to trimming and J lost 4 bases, with 7 bases between them. The CDR3 covers 11 residues. Germline CDR1 reads DFQATT; CDR2 reads SNEGSKA (reference sequence). The CDR3 reads CSASGGYEQYF. CDR3 coding DNA: TGCAGTGCTAGCGGGGGTTACGAGCAGTACTTC.